The 16 T cell receptor beta chains presented below share a single source sample, sequenced in a study of cytomegalovirus exposure and HLA in healthy donors. Generated by immunoSEQ multiplex PCR, the TCRdb table keeps only in-frame clones and is missing some. The data contain over 200,000 clones, approximately 86% of them singletons. Input material: PBMCs. The receptors were sampled from a young woman in good health and CMV-seronegative.

This chain connects TRBV10-3 to TRBJ2-2; 8 nucleotides line up with TRBD1. This CDR3 comprises 14 residues. J lost 2 bases, V lost 10 bases, and 6 bases had no gene match. Germline assignment: CDR1 ENHRY and CDR2 SYGVKD. CDR3 nucleotides: TGTGCCAGCCGAGACAGGGGTAACACCGGGGAGCTGTTTTTT. This encodes CASRDRGNTGELFF.

This sequence joins TRBV9 and TRBJ2-7; 10 positions match TRBD1. The CDR3 is 16 residues long. Trimming took 4 bases from V and 3 from J; bases not matched to a gene: 10. Germline V gene data show CDR1 as SGDLS and CDR2 as YYNGEE. The CDR3 coding sequence is TGTGCCAGCAGCTCGGGGGTGGGACAGGGGCTCTACGAGCAGTACTTC. Translating it yields CASSSGVGQGLYEQYF.

The V and J genes are TRBV28 and TRBJ2-6, with TRBD1 matching 8 bases. The length of the CDR3 is 24 residues. Germline V CDR1 and CDR2: MDHEN, SYDVKM. The junction had 27 bases not matched to a gene; V was cut back by 5 bases and J by 0 bases. The CDR3 DNA is TGTGCCAGCAGTCCCTCCTCGGACAGGGCGAGGCTCGAGGGACTGGACTCTGGGGCCAACGTCCTGACTTTC. It is translated as CASSPSSDRARLEGLDSGANVLTF. The whole variable domain, remainder taken from reference TRBV28 and TRBJ2-6, is DVKVTQSSRYLVKRTGEKVFLECVQDMDHENMFWYRQDPGLGLRLIYFSYDVKMKEKGDIPEGYSVSREKKERFSLILESASTNQTSMYLCASSPSSDRARLEGLDSGANVLTFGAGSRLTVL.

The CDR3 DNA reads TGTGCCAGCAGTTACAACCCAAAACTGAACACTGAAGCTTTCTTT. Translating it yields CASSYNPKLNTEAFF. This sequence joins TRBV27 and TRBJ1-1; no clear D gene. V was shortened by 4 bases and J by 0 bases, with 12 bases between the two germline ends. The CDR3 consists of 15 residues. Germline loops: CDR1 MNHEY, CDR2 SMNVEV (reference sequence).

The gene calls are TRBV28 and TRBJ2-7; TRBD1 matches at 12 bases. Per germline, CDR1 MDHEN and CDR2 SYDVKM. V lost 7 bases and J lost 6; bases outside the gene matches: 1. The CDR3 loop spans 12 amino acids. The CDR3 sequence: CASTGQGAEQYF. The DNA of the CDR3 is TGTGCCAGCACGGGACAGGGGGCCGAGCAGTACTTC. The complete variable domain, with remaining parts taken from reference TRBV28 and TRBJ2-7, reads DVKVTQSSRYLVKRTGEKVFLECVQDMDHENMFWYRQDPGLGLRLIYFSYDVKMKEKGDIPEGYSVSREKKERFSLILESASTNQTSMYLCASTGQGAEQYFGPGTRLTVT.

The chain has TRBV2 and TRBJ2-7; the D gene is possibly TRBD2 (6 bases). The CDR3 consists of 13 residues. V was trimmed by 6 bases and J by 3 bases, leaving 12 bases between them. Germline values: CDR1 SNHLY, CDR2 FYNNEI. The CDR3 bases are TGTGCCAGCAGCCACGGAGGGAACTACGAGCAGTACTTC. The encoded protein is CASSHGGNYEQYF.

This rearrangement joins TRBV28 to TRBJ2-5; 10 nucleotides align to TRBD2. This CDR3 is 18 amino acids long. Trimming removed 5 bases from V and 5 bases from J; junction bases left unmatched: 17. Per germline, CDR1 MDHEN and CDR2 SYDVKM. The CDR3 loop reads CASSTPLTGLAPKETQYF. The CDR3 DNA sequence: TGTGCCAGCAGTACCCCTTTAACGGGACTAGCGCCGAAGGAGACCCAGTACTTC.

This clone appeared once. V usage is TRBV2 and J usage is TRBJ1-2; 7 bases align to TRBD1. In germline, CDR1 is SNHLY, CDR2 FYNNEI. This CDR3 spans 14 amino acids. V was pared by 4 bases and J by 7 bases, with 9 bases of the junction left unmatched. Here the CDR3 DNA reads TGTGCCAGCAGTGTAAAAGGGGGCGGGTTTGGCTACACCTTC. This translates into CASSVKGGGFGYTF.

J is TRBJ2-1 and V is TRBV19; D may be TRBD2 (6 bases). CDR1 and CDR2 (germline): LNHDA, SQIVND (reference sequence). Trimming removed 5 bases from V and 0 bases from J, with 14 bases in between. There are 16 residues in the CDR3. This CDR3 is CASSLWTGSSYNEQFF. The CDR3 DNA follows: TGTGCCAGTAGTCTGTGGACCGGGAGCTCCTACAATGAGCAGTTCTTC.

The genes are TRBV11-3 and TRBJ1-1; 9 positions agree with TRBD1. The J segment lost 1 base and the V segment lost 5 bases, leaving 11 bases of the junction unmatched. The CDR3 is 17 residues long. CDR1 is SGHNT, CDR2 YENEEA, per germline. CDR3 bases: TGTGCCAGCAGCCTACAGGGGGCCGGCGGGGCGAACACTGAAGCTTTCTTT. It is translated as CASSLQGAGGANTEAFF. Complete variable domain (other parts from reference TRBV11-3 and TRBJ1-1): EAGVVQSPRYKIIEKKQPVAFWCNPISGHNTLYWYLQNLGQGPELLIRYENEEAVDDSQLPKDRFSAERLKGVDSTLKIQPAELGDSAVYLCASSLQGAGGANTEAFFGQGTRLTVV.

V and J are TRBV10-3 and TRBJ2-7; TRBD2 matches at 9 bases. The CDR3 has 18 residues. Germline V gives CDR1 ENHRY, CDR2 SYGVKD. Trimming at V came to 3 bases and at J to 6 bases, leaving 18 bases not matched to a gene. CDR3: CAISDPGVAGDLASEQYF. Here the CDR3 DNA reads TGTGCCATCAGTGACCCCGGGGTAGCGGGAGATCTTGCGTCCGAGCAGTACTTC.

This clone was recorded once. The V call is TRBV11-2, the J call TRBJ2-5; perhaps TRBD1 as D (6 bases). V shed 5 bases and J shed 0 bases, with 10 bases lying between them. CDR1 and CDR2 from the germline V gene are SGHAT and FQNNGV. This CDR3 comprises 14 residues. CDR3 sequence reads: CASSRTANQETQYF. Written as DNA, the CDR3 is TGTGCCAGCAGCCGGACAGCGAACCAAGAGACCCAGTACTTC. The whole variable domain, filled in from reference TRBV11-2 and TRBJ2-5, reads EAGVAQSPRYKIIEKRQSVAFWCNPISGHATLYWYQQILGQGPKLLIQFQNNGVVDDSQLPKDRFSAERLKGVDSTLKIQPAKLEDSAVYLCASSRTANQETQYFGPGTRLLVL.

This clone was detected only a few times. This chain links TRBV5-6 with TRBJ1-2; D unclear. The ends were cut back, 0 bases at V and 4 bases at J, with 7 bases in the middle. This CDR3 region has 13 residues. From germline, CDR1 is SGHDT and CDR2 YYEEEE. CDR3 DNA sequence: TGTGCCAGCAGCTTGGCGGGAGGCTATGGCTACACCTTC. It is translated as CASSLAGGYGYTF.

The CDR3 reads CASTRSATADEKLFF. Written as DNA, the CDR3 is TGTGCCAGCACCCGAAGCGCCACAGCGGATGAAAAACTGTTTTTT. J is TRBJ1-4 and V is TRBV2, with D unclear. With 7 bases removed from V and 6 bases from J, the gap between germline ends came to 18 bases. CDR3 length equals 15 residues. CDR1 is SNHLY and CDR2 is FYNNEI in the germline V gene.

This clone showed up just once. The V gene is TRBV25-1, the J gene TRBJ2-2; TRBD2 might be the D (6 bases). Germline lookup yields CDR1 MGHDK and CDR2 SYGVNS. V lost 8 bases, J lost 1 base, and 8 bases lay in between. The CDR3 runs to 13 residues. CDR3 sequence: CASAGLNTGELFF. CDR3 DNA sequence: TGTGCCAGCGCGGGACTGAACACCGGGGAGCTGTTTTTT.

The chain combines TRBV6-1 with TRBJ2-7; the match to TRBD2 covers 8 bases. Germline loops: CDR1 MNHNS, CDR2 SASEGT. The CDR3 totals 17 residues. V shed 0 bases, J shed 3 bases, and the junction held 10 bases outside the gene matches. The DNA for the CDR3 is TGTGCCAGCAGTGAAGCCTCGTGGAGCGGGAGTAGCTACGAGCAGTACTTC. Translation: CASSEASWSGSSYEQYF.